The 19 T cell receptor beta chains given below trace back to one sample, sequenced in a study of Tregs in tolerant kidney transplant recipients. The method was immunoSEQ multiplex PCR; TCRdb's version includes in-frame clones alone and lacks a portion of them. This sample has about 110,000 clones, with 90% found just once. Source: CD4+ T cells from blood, taken before the transplant. Source of these receptors: a human donor who received a combined kidney and bone marrow transplant.

The chain recombines TRBV5-6 with TRBJ2-5, with D perhaps matching TRBD2 (6 bases). This CDR3 region has 14 residues. The germline V and J ends were trimmed by 2 bases and 0 bases, with 8 bases remaining between them. Germline loops: CDR1 SGHDT, CDR2 YYEEEE. The CDR3: CASSFRGNQETQYF. The CDR3 nucleotides read TGTGCCAGCAGCTTTCGGGGGAACCAAGAGACCCAGTACTTC. Looking up the rest from reference TRBV5-6 and TRBJ2-5 gives the full variable domain: DAGVTQSPTHLIKTRGQQVTLRCSPKSGHDTVSWYQQALGQGPQFIFQYYEEEERQRGNFPDRFSGHQFPNYSSELNVNALLLGDSALYLCASSFRGNQETQYFGPGTRLLVL.

A few counts support this clone. The gene calls are TRBV11-2 and TRBJ1-2; D not certain. The V end lost 0 bases, the J end lost 7 bases, and 9 bases lay between the germline ends. From germline, CDR1 is SGHAT and CDR2 FQNNGV. The CDR3 length is 13 residues. The CDR3 bases are TGTGCCAGCAGCTTAGACAGGCTTCGTGGCTACACCTTC. Translated, it gives CASSLDRLRGYTF.

The genes are TRBV6-6 and TRBJ2-3, with a weak D call TRBD1 (5 bases). The V end was cut by 8 bases, the J end by 2 bases, with 11 bases between. Germline CDR1 and CDR2: MNHNY and SVGAGI (reference sequence). The CDR3 spans 13 residues. CDR3 sequence: CASAWGPTDTQYF. CDR3 DNA: TGTGCCAGCGCCTGGGGCCCCACAGATACGCAGTATTTT.

In DNA, the CDR3 is TGTGCCAGCAGCCCGGGGGGGTGGCAGTTCTTC. The encoded protein is CASSPGGWQFF. The chain employs TRBV6-5 and TRBJ2-1, with 8 bases lining up with TRBD2. V lost 6 bases and J lost 12; bases outside the gene matches: 4. CDR3 size: 11 residues. Germline V gives CDR1 MNHEY, CDR2 SVGAGI.

This clone came up once. The chain links TRBV7-2 to TRBJ2-5; TRBD1 aligns across 10 bases. CDR3 size: 16 residues. After removal of 4 bases from V and 5 bases from J, the junction contained 10 bases not matched to a gene. Germline V gene data show CDR1 as SGHTA and CDR2 as FQGNSA. DNA for the CDR3: TGTGCCAGCAGCTCACTAAGACAGGGGGCAGGGGAGACCCAGTACTTC. Encoded protein: CASSSLRQGAGETQYF. The full variable domain, with the rest looked up from reference TRBV7-2 and TRBJ2-5, is GAGVSQSPSNKVTEKGKDVELRCDPISGHTALYWYRQSLGQGLEFLIYFQGNSAPDKSGLPSDRFSAERTGGSVSTLTIQRTQQEDSAVYLCASSSLRQGAGETQYFGPGTRLLVL.

V is TRBV5-6 and J is TRBJ2-3, with D unresolved. V lost 3 bases, J lost 0 bases, and 17 bases lay in between. Per the germline V gene, CDR1 is SGHDT and CDR2 is YYEEEE. CDR3 length: 17 amino acids. The CDR3 coding sequence is TGTGCCAGCAGCTCCTCGGCGGTTACCTCTAGCACAGATACGCAGTATTTT. Its translation is CASSSSAVTSSTDTQYF. The full variable domain, its missing parts supplied by reference TRBV5-6 and TRBJ2-3, is DAGVTQSPTHLIKTRGQQVTLRCSPKSGHDTVSWYQQALGQGPQFIFQYYEEEERQRGNFPDRFSGHQFPNYSSELNVNALLLGDSALYLCASSSSAVTSSTDTQYFGPGTRLTVL.

This chain connects TRBV2 to TRBJ2-1; 8 bases fit TRBD2. Losses at the gene ends were 7 bases for V and 5 bases for J; bases not matched to a gene: 22. The V gene's germline CDR1 is SNHLY and CDR2 FYNNEI. The CDR3 spans 19 residues. CDR3 amino acids: CASTIPRAGGPTTNNEQFF. The CDR3 bases are TGTGCCAGCACCATACCCAGGGCGGGGGGCCCTACTACGAACAATGAGCAGTTCTTC.

The CDR3: CASSETVLSLYEQYF. DNA for the CDR3: TGTGCCAGCAGTGAGACAGTCCTTTCCCTATACGAGCAGTACTTC. This chain connects TRBV2 to TRBJ2-7; D may be TRBD1 (5 bases). There are 15 residues in the CDR3. Germline assignment: CDR1 SNHLY and CDR2 FYNNEI. The V end was cut by 3 bases, the J end by 4 bases, with 16 bases between. Complete variable domain (other parts from reference TRBV2 and TRBJ2-7): EPEVTQTPSHQVTQMGQEVILRCVPISNHLYFYWYRQILGQKVEFLVSFYNNEISEKSEIFDDQFSVERPDGSNFTLKIRSTKLEDSAMYFCASSETVLSLYEQYFGPGTRLTVT.

With respect to this clone: The same CDR3 can be traced to other DNA sequences in this sample. The V and J genes are TRBV5-1 and TRBJ1-2; a possible D gene is TRBD1 (5 bases). Trimming stripped 0 bases from V and 3 bases from J, with 6 bases between. The CDR3 is 13 residues long. CDR1 and CDR2 (germline): SGHRS, YFSETQ. The CDR3 here is CASSLEGDYGYTF. The CDR3 nucleotides read TGCGCCAGCAGCTTGGAAGGGGACTATGGCTACACCTTC.

On this clone itself: This sample includes further DNA sequences coding for the same CDR3. V and J are TRBV5-5 and TRBJ1-2, with TRBD1 identical over 11 bases. V lost 3 bases to trimming and J lost 3 bases; unmatched junction nucleotides: 1. The CDR3 runs to 14 residues. Per the germline V gene, CDR1 is SGHKS and CDR2 is YYEKEE (reference sequence). The CDR3 loop is CASSWTGGDYGYTF. The CDR3 DNA is TGTGCCAGCAGCTGGACAGGGGGCGACTATGGCTACACCTTC.

The chain couples TRBV5-4 to TRBJ2-7, with 9 nucleotides matching TRBD1. V was clipped by 4 bases and J by 2 bases; unmatched bases: 7. This CDR3 has 15 amino acids. Germline lookup yields CDR1 SGHNT and CDR2 YYREEE (reference sequence). The CDR3 loop is CASSISGTGTYEQYF. The DNA for the CDR3 is TGTGCCAGCAGCATATCCGGGACAGGGACCTACGAGCAGTACTTC.

This chain links TRBV5-1 with TRBJ2-7; 7 bases map to TRBD1. The CDR3 contains 15 residues. Per the germline V gene, CDR1 is SGHRS and CDR2 is YFSETQ. V gave up 4 bases and J gave up 6 bases; unmatched junction bases: 13. The CDR3 region is CASSPTPTGSSEQYF. The DNA for the CDR3 is TGCGCCAGCAGCCCTACCCCGACAGGGTCGTCCGAGCAGTACTTC.

The chain is built from TRBV14 and TRBJ2-1; 15 bases match TRBD2. This CDR3 comprises 17 residues. The ends lost 3 bases at V and 7 bases at J; junction bases unmatched: 7. The germline CDR1 and CDR2 sequences are SGHDN and FVKESK. CDR3 DNA: TGTGCCAGCAGCCACGGACTAGCGGGGGGGTGGTTAAATGAGCAGTTCTTC. It is translated as CASSHGLAGGWLNEQFF.

The gene calls are TRBV9 and TRBJ1-1; D might be TRBD1 (6 bases). Germline V gene lookup returns CDR1 SGDLS and CDR2 YYNGEE. V lost 0 bases to trimming and J lost 0 bases, with 12 bases between them. The CDR3 totals 16 residues. CDR3 DNA: TGTGCCAGCAGCGTAGGTGGGGGCTCCATGAACACTGAAGCTTTCTTT. The encoded protein is CASSVGGGSMNTEAFF.

V and J are TRBV11-2 and TRBJ2-5, with 9 bases fitting TRBD1. This CDR3 region has 15 residues. Germline trimming cut 5 bases from V and 5 bases from J; bases unmatched to any gene: 9. Germline loops: CDR1 SGHAT, CDR2 FQNNGV. The CDR3 region has the DNA TGTGCCAGCAGCCGTAAGGGACAGGGCCGGGAGACCCAGTACTTC. Its translation: CASSRKGQGRETQYF.

J is TRBJ2-3 and V is TRBV2, with 8 bases fitting TRBD2. This CDR3 has 14 amino acids. Germline trimming cut 6 bases from V and 3 bases from J; bases unmatched to any gene: 5. The germline CDR1 and CDR2 sequences are SNHLY and FYNNEI. The CDR3 nucleotides are TGTGCCAGCAGGTTAGCGGGGACTACAGATACGCAGTATTTT. Translating it yields CASRLAGTTDTQYF.

In this sample, this clone turned up once. This CDR3 reads CASSAIYFGTEAFF. CDR3 in DNA: TGTGCCAGCTCAGCCATCTACTTTGGCACTGAAGCTTTCTTT. The rearrangement uses TRBV18 and TRBJ1-1, with D uncertain. This CDR3 has 14 residues. Trimming took off 5 bases at V and 4 bases at J, with 14 bases between the two ends. Germline CDR1 reads KGHSH; CDR2 reads LQKENI.

J is TRBJ2-7 and V is TRBV6-1, with 13 nucleotides matching TRBD2. After removal of 4 bases from V and 2 bases from J, the junction contained 5 bases not matched to a gene. The germline V gene encodes CDR1 MNHNS and CDR2 SASEGT. This CDR3 contains 16 residues. The CDR3 spells CASSAPGLAGTYEQYF. The CDR3 region has the DNA TGTGCCAGCAGTGCCCCGGGACTAGCGGGGACCTACGAGCAGTACTTC.

CDR3 sequence (DNA): TGTGCCAGCAGCTCACAACCACAGGGGGCCGGCCAGCCCCAGCATTTT. Amino acid sequence: CASSSQPQGAGQPQHF. The rearrangement uses TRBV5-5 and TRBJ1-5; 9 bases line up with TRBD1. Germline CDR1 reads SGHKS; CDR2 reads YYEKEE (reference sequence). This CDR3 is built from 16 residues. V lost 3 bases and J lost 7; bases outside the gene matches: 11.